Listed below are T cell receptor beta chains from one sample, sequenced in a study of TIL therapy for anti-PD-1-resistant metastatic lung cancer. Here immunoSEQ multiplex PCR was the method, and the copy in TCRdb shows in-frame clones only, minus some. The sample contains just over 45,000 clones, roughly 85% of which appear only once. The sequences come from blood, collected at baseline. The receptors originated from a man between 65 and 85 years old with non-small cell lung cancer. CDR3s include the opening cysteine and the closing phenylalanine or tryptophan. A D gene is named only where the DNA matches it firmly. Size is stated for part of the rows, as once, few or many counts, or as a class when the clone is expanded.

abundance,d_gene,v_gene,j_gene,CDR3nt,CDR3aa
.,TRBD1,TRBV14,TRBJ1-4,TGTGCCAGCAGCCTCTCAGGGGGGAACGAAAAACTGTTTTTT,CASSLSGGNEKLFF
.,.,TRBV28,TRBJ2-2,TGTGCCAGCAGTGCCTCCGGGACGGCTAACACCGGGGAGCTGTTTTTT,CASSASGTANTGELFF
.,.,TRBV9,TRBJ2-3,TGTGCCAGCAGCGTAGTGGGCTACCCTTCCACAGATACGCAGTATTTT,CASSVVGYPSTDTQYF
.,.,TRBV19,TRBJ2-5,TGTGCCAGTAGTATAACACGACTAGGCCGCCAAGAGACCCAGTACTTC,CASSITRLGRQETQYF
.,.,TRBV19,TRBJ1-1,TGTGCCAGTAGGGGCAGCAGCCCATCAATGAACACTGAAGCTTTCTTT,CASRGSSPSMNTEAFF
.,.,TRBV6-4,TRBJ2-1,TGTGCCAGCAGTGACCCCAGCTATGCCGGGAATGTCTACAATGAGCAGTTCTTC,CASSDPSYAGNVYNEQFF
few,.,TRBV2,TRBJ2-7,TGTGCCAGCAGTGAAGAAGGGGGGAACTACGAGCAGTACTTC,CASSEEGGNYEQYF
few,.,TRBV7-9,TRBJ2-7,TGTGCCAGCAGCTTGGGTGAAGGTGCCGAGCAGTACTTC,CASSLGEGAEQYF
.,.,TRBV9,TRBJ1-1,TGTGCCAGCAGCGTCGAATCGGTGGCTTTCTTT,CASSVESVAFF
.,TRBD1,TRBV5-4,TRBJ2-3,TGTGCCAGCAGCTTGGAGGGGCAGGGGGCAGGTACGCAGTATTTT,CASSLEGQGAGTQYF
.,.,TRBV6-1,TRBJ2-7,TGTGCCAGCACTTATGACACACTGTACGAGCAGTACTTC,CASTYDTLYEQYF
.,TRBD2,TRBV6-1,TRBJ2-7,TGTGCCAGCAGTGTCACTAGCGGACCTCCGGACGAGCAGTACTTC,CASSVTSGPPDEQYF
few,.,TRBV28,TRBJ1-4,TGTGCCAGCAGTTTAGGGTCAACAGGGTTGGGTGAAAAACTGTTTTTT,CASSLGSTGLGEKLFF
.,.,TRBV7-2,TRBJ2-1,TGTGCCAGCAGCGCACCCCCTAACAATGAGCAGTTCTTC,CASSAPPNNEQFF
once,.,TRBV27,TRBJ1-6,TGTGCCAGCAGTACCAAAGCAAGTTCACCCCTCCACTTT,CASSTKASSPLHF
.,.,TRBV28,TRBJ1-1,TGTGCCAGCAGTTTAAGACAAGAGAACACTGAAGCTTTCTTT,CASSLRQENTEAFF
.,.,TRBV28,TRBJ2-1,TGTGCCAGCGGGATCCGGTGGGGCTCCTACAATGAGCAGTTCTTC,CASGIRWGSYNEQFF
.,.,TRBV11-2,TRBJ2-7,TGTGCCAGCAGCACGACGGTACACTCCTACGAGCAGTACTTC,CASSTTVHSYEQYF
.,TRBD1,TRBV6-4,TRBJ2-2,TGTGCCAGCAGTGAAGGACAGGACACCGGGGAGCTGTTTTTT,CASSEGQDTGELFF
.,.,TRBV2,TRBJ1-6,TGTGCCAGCGTCTTTACACCTAATAATTCACCCCTCCACTTT,CASVFTPNNSPLHF
.,TRBD2,TRBV5-1,TRBJ2-7,TGCGCCAGCAGCCGGACTAGCGGGCCGGCTGCCTACGAGCAGTACTTC,CASSRTSGPAAYEQYF
.,TRBD1,TRBV6-1,TRBJ2-3,TGTGCCAGCAGCACCTCAGGACAGGGGACAGATACGCAGTATTTT,CASSTSGQGTDTQYF
.,.,TRBV18,TRBJ1-5,TGTGCCAGCTCACGGGACGGATATAGCAATCAGCCCCAGCATTTT,CASSRDGYSNQPQHF
few,TRBD1,TRBV30,TRBJ1-2,TGTGCCGTAAGGCACAGGGGCAGCTATGGCTACACCTTC,CAVRHRGSYGYTF
.,.,TRBV28,TRBJ1-5,TGTGCCAGCAGCCCATATACAAGGTTGCAGCCCCAGCATTTT,CASSPYTRLQPQHF
.,.,TRBV18,TRBJ1-1,TGTGCCAGCTCACCAGGGGTGACTGAAGCTTTCTTT,CASSPGVTEAFF
.,TRBD1,TRBV18,TRBJ1-1,TGTGCCAGCTCACCAAGACAGGGAGCGTCTGAAGCTTTCTTT,CASSPRQGASEAFF
.,.,TRBV28,TRBJ2-4,TGTGCCAGCAGTTTGTTGACCGGTGTAAGCAAAAACATTCAGTACTTC,CASSLLTGVSKNIQYF
.,.,TRBV28,TRBJ2-7,TGTGCCAGTTCGCAGACGGACCTCTACGAGCAGTACTTC,CASSQTDLYEQYF
.,.,TRBV27,TRBJ2-2,TGTGCCAGCAGTTTTCGTTCGGGGGACGCCGGGGAGCTGTTTTTT,CASSFRSGDAGELFF
.,TRBD2,TRBV19,TRBJ2-3,TGTGCCAGTAGTATCTCGCGGGAGACGCAGTATTTT,CASSISRETQYF
.,.,TRBV30,TRBJ2-2,TGTGCCTGGAGGGGAAATTCAGACACCGGGGAGCTGTTTTTT,CAWRGNSDTGELFF
few,TRBD1,TRBV29-1,TRBJ2-7,TGCAGCGTAACGACAGGGATTGGGTCCTACGAGCAGTACTTC,CSVTTGIGSYEQYF
.,TRBD1,TRBV18,TRBJ2-7,TGTGCCAGCTCAAGGGGACAGGTAAACTACGAGCAGTACTTC,CASSRGQVNYEQYF
.,TRBD1,TRBV15,TRBJ2-1,TGTGCCACCAGCAGAGATCAACCCGGGACAGGGGGCAACAATGAGCAGTTCTTC,CATSRDQPGTGGNNEQFF
.,TRBD1,TRBV5-5,TRBJ1-1,TGTGCCAGCAGTTCGACAGGGCCCGGGACTGAAGCTTTCTTT,CASSSTGPGTEAFF
.,.,TRBV11-2,TRBJ1-6,TGTGCCAGCAGCTTAGAGGCAGCAAATTCACCCCTCCACTTT,CASSLEAANSPLHF
once,TRBD1,TRBV6-1,TRBJ2-7,TGTGCCAGCCGGGACCCGGGACAGCGCCTCGAGCAGTACTTC,CASRDPGQRLEQYF
few,.,TRBV7-9,TRBJ1-1,TGTGCCAGTACAAAAGGGACGAATGGGGCAGAAGCTTTCTTT,CASTKGTNGAEAFF
once,TRBD1,TRBV6-5,TRBJ2-2,TGTGCCAGCAGTTACGGACAGGGAAACACCGGGGAGCTGTTTTTT,CASSYGQGNTGELFF
.,.,TRBV4-2,TRBJ2-3,TGTGCCAGCAGCCGCAGGGTTAGCACAGATACGCAGTATTTT,CASSRRVSTDTQYF
.,.,TRBV7-9,TRBJ2-7,TGTGCCAGCAGCCGGACGGGCGACGAGCAGTACTTC,CASSRTGDEQYF
few,.,TRBV2,TRBJ1-3,TGTGCCAGCACTGGGAACTCTGGAAACACCATATATTTT,CASTGNSGNTIYF
once,TRBD2,TRBV4-1,TRBJ2-1,TGCGCCAGCAGCCAAGATCGTGGGACTAGCGGATACAATGAGCAGTTCTTC,CASSQDRGTSGYNEQFF
.,.,TRBV18,TRBJ2-2,TGTGCCAGCTCACCACTGATGAACACCGGGGAGCTGTTTTTT,CASSPLMNTGELFF